These 13 T cell receptor beta chains were sequenced from one sample in a study of T cells in Graves' hyperthyroidism and ophthalmopathy. Amplified TCR beta CDR3 regions derived from RNA transcripts. TCR CDR3 underwent first-round RT-PCR with the HTBI primer set. TCRdb analysed the multiplex PCR reads with MiXCR anew, one entry per CDR3 protein. The sample has hundreds of thousands of distinct CDR3 sequences; roughly 37% are singletons. The material sequenced was blood. These receptor sequences come from a young man with Graves' hyperthyroidism.

A few counts support this clonotype. The chain uses TRBV20-1 and TRBJ2-7; D gene unclear. This CDR3 is built from 13 residues. V dropped 3 bases and J dropped 3 bases, with 12 bases sitting between them. Germline CDR1 is DFQATT and CDR2 is SNEGSKA (reference sequence). The CDR3 sequence is CSARGPSVYEQYF. The CDR3 bases are TGCAGTGCTAGGGGTCCCTCGGTCTACGAGCAGTACTTC.

The chain uses TRBV5-1 and TRBJ2-2; D remains ambiguous. Per germline, CDR1 SGHRS and CDR2 YFSETQ. CDR3 length: 13 amino acids. Trimming stripped 4 bases from V and 7 bases from J, with 11 bases between. The DNA of the CDR3 is TGCGCCAGCAGCCTCGTAATAAGCGGGGAGCTGTTTTTT. Protein: CASSLVISGELFF.

This clonotype was observed a few times. The J gene is TRBJ1-1, the V gene TRBV15, with D uncertain. This CDR3 is 15 amino acids long. Trimming took 3 bases from V and 4 from J, leaving 15 bases between them. CDR1 and CDR2 from the germline V gene are LNHNV and YYDKDF (reference sequence). The CDR3 region has the DNA TGTGCCACCAGCAGTGTGAGTGGTCGGGCCACTGAAGCTTTCTTT. Its translation is CATSSVSGRATEAFF.

This clonotype was counted between two and nine times. This chain uses TRBV4-1 with TRBJ2-7, with no clear D. The V end lost 0 bases, the J end lost 4 bases, and 13 bases lay between the germline ends. There are 15 residues in the CDR3. Germline V lookup: CDR1 MGHRA, CDR2 YSYEKL. CDR3 region: CASSQESSPVYEQYF. The CDR3, as DNA: TGCGCCAGCAGCCAAGAGTCCTCGCCGGTTTACGAGCAGTACTTC.

Concerning this clonotype: A junction end diverges from the germline sequence, so it may reflect a read error. The rearrangement joins TRBV6-5 to TRBJ1-1; unclear D gene. There are 12 residues in the CDR3. From germline, CDR1 is MNHEY and CDR2 SVGAGI. CDR3 residues: CAISYPEPEAFF. The CDR3 nucleotides are TGTGCCATCAGTTACCCGGAGCCTGAAGCTTTCTTT.

This clonotype occurred many times. The V gene is TRBV10-2, the J gene TRBJ1-5, with D hard to call. The germline CDR1 and CDR2 sequences are WSHSY and SAAADI. V shed 3 bases and J shed 3 bases, with 9 bases lying between them. The CDR3 totals 14 residues. The CDR3 reads CASSEYSLNQPQHF. The CDR3 coding sequence is TGCGCCAGCAGTGAATACAGCCTCAATCAGCCCCAGCATTTT.

This clonotype was seen a handful of times. This chain uses TRBV7-9 with TRBJ2-5, with D perhaps being TRBD1 or TRBD2 (5 bases each). CDR3 length: 15 residues. V was shortened by 2 bases and J by 3 bases, with 13 bases between the two germline ends. In germline, CDR1 is SEHNR, CDR2 FQNEAQ (reference sequence). This CDR3 reads CASSLLRDVEETQYF. The CDR3 region has the DNA TGTGCCAGCAGCTTATTACGGGACGTAGAAGAGACCCAGTACTTC.

The table lists this clonotype with many counts. The genes are TRBV10-3 and TRBJ1-1; no reliable D call. Germline CDR1 ENHRY, CDR2 SYGVKD. V lost 8 bases to trimming and J lost 1 base, with 11 bases between them. The CDR3 sequence is 13 residues long. CDR3 sequence: CAICRDWNTEAFF. The CDR3, as DNA: TGTGCCATCTGTAGGGATTGGAACACTGAAGCTTTCTTT.

In its sample, this clonotype was seen many times. This sequence joins TRBV11-2 and TRBJ2-7, with 8 positions matching TRBD2. CDR1 is SGHAT and CDR2 is FQNNGV in the germline V gene. With V trimmed by 5 bases and J by 5 bases, 5 bases remained unmatched. The CDR3 covers 13 residues. The CDR3 loop is CASSMGLVDEQYF. For the CDR3, the DNA is TGTGCCAGCAGCATGGGACTAGTTGACGAGCAGTACTTC.

In this sample, this clonotype turned up many times. The J gene is TRBJ1-4, the V gene TRBV7-9, with no clear D. V shed 4 bases and J shed 6 bases, with 6 bases lying between them. Germline lookup yields CDR1 SEHNR and CDR2 FQNEAQ (reference sequence). The CDR3 runs 12 residues. The CDR3 region is CASSSDYEKLFF. For the CDR3, the DNA is TGTGCCAGCAGCTCCGATTATGAAAAACTGTTTTTT.

This clonotype was detected ten times or more. The chain couples TRBV9 to TRBJ2-7, with 7 bases lining up with TRBD1. The CDR3 sequence is 13 residues long. V lost 3 bases to trimming and J lost 5 bases; unmatched junction nucleotides: 5. Germline loops: CDR1 SGDLS, CDR2 YYNGEE. CDR3 sequence (DNA): TGTGCCAGCAGCGGACAGGGTGAAGACGAGCAGTACTTC. This translates into CASSGQGEDEQYF.

This clonotype was counted only a few times. The chain combines TRBV7-8 with TRBJ2-7; 7 positions agree with TRBD1. CDR1 SGHVS and CDR2 FQNEAQ come from the germline V gene. The J segment lost 3 bases and the V segment lost 2 bases, leaving 7 bases of the junction unmatched. The CDR3 sequence is 15 residues long. Here the CDR3 reads CASSLSSTGVYEQYF. DNA of the CDR3: TGTGCCAGCAGCTTATCCTCAACAGGGGTCTACGAGCAGTACTTC.

This chain uses TRBV5-1 with TRBJ1-1, with a weak D call TRBD1 (6 bases). Trimming pared 0 bases from V and 0 bases from J, leaving 18 bases between. The CDR3 runs to 18 residues. Germline values: CDR1 SGHRS, CDR2 YFSETQ. The CDR3 is CASSLEWRDTPLNTEAFF. The CDR3 DNA sequence: TGCGCCAGCAGCTTGGAATGGCGGGACACACCCTTGAACACTGAAGCTTTCTTT.